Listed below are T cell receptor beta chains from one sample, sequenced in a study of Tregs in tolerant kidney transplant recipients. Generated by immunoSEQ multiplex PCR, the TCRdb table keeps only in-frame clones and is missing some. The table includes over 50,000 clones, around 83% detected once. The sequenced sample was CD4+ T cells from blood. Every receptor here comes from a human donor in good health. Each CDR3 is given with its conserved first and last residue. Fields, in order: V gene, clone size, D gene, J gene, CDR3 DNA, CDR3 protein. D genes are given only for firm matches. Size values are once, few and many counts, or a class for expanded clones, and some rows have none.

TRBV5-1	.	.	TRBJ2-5	TGCGCCAGCAGCTTGGTTCAGCGGGCACAAGAGACCCAGTACTTC	CASSLVQRAQETQYF
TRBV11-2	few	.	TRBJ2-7	TGTGCCAGCAGCTTAGAAGTTGGCGAGCAGTACTTC	CASSLEVGEQYF
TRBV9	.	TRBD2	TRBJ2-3	TGTGCCAGCAACTTAGCGGGGAACACAGATACGCAGTATTTT	CASNLAGNTDTQYF
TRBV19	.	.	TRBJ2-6	TGTGCCAGTAGTATTGACGGATTCTCTGGGGCCAACGTCCTGACTTTC	CASSIDGFSGANVLTF
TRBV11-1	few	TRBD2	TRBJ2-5	TGTGCCAGCAGCCACCGTAGCGGGAGGCACCAAGAGACCCAGTACTTC	CASSHRSGRHQETQYF
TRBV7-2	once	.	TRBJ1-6	TGTGCCAGCAGCCCCTTAGGTCCTAATAATTCACCCCTCCACTTT	CASSPLGPNNSPLHF
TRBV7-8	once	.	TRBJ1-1	TGTGCCAGCAGCTTAGGGGGGCAACGGAACACTGAAGCTTTCTTT	CASSLGGQRNTEAFF
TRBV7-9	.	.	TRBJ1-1	TGTGCCAGCAGCTTACAGGGCCGGGGCACTGAAGCTTTCTTT	CASSLQGRGTEAFF
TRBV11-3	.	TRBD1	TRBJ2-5	TGTGCCAGCAGCGCGGGACAGGGAGGAGGAGAGACCCAGTACTTC	CASSAGQGGGETQYF
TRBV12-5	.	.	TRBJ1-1	TGTGCTAGTGGTTTGCCACCTACAACTGAAGCTTTCTTT	CASGLPPTTEAFF
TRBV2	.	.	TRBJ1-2	TGTGCCAGCAGTGAATTAGGGAGCTATGGCTACACCTTC	CASSELGSYGYTF
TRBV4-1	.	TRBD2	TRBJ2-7	TGCGCCAGCAGCCAAGATCTAGCGGGAGAGCGCGAGCAGTACTTC	CASSQDLAGEREQYF
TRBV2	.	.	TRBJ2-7	TGTGCCAGCAAAGACGTAACGGGGGGCCCCTACGAGCAGTACTTC	CASKDVTGGPYEQYF
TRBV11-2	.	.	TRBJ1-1	TGTGCCAGCAGCTTCCCGACCACAGGGTTGAACACTGAAGCTTTCTTT	CASSFPTTGLNTEAFF
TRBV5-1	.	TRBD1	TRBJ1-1	TGCGCCAGCAGAGCAGGGGGCATGAACACTGAAGCTTTCTTT	CASRAGGMNTEAFF
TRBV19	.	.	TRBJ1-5	TGTGCCAGTAGTATACCACTAATTGGTCCCCAGCATTTT	CASSIPLIGPQHF
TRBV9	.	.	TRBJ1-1	TGTGCCAGCAGTCCTTCGGGGACATTAATTGAAGCTTTCTTT	CASSPSGTLIEAFF
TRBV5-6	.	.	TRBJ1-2	TGTGCCAGCAGCATCGAGAGAGCTAACTATGGCTACACCTTC	CASSIERANYGYTF
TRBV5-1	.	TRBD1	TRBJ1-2	TGCGCCAGCAGCGACGGGACAGCCACAAGGGGCTACACCTTC	CASSDGTATRGYTF
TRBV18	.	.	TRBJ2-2	TGTGCCAGCTCACCAGTCATACTCACCGGGGAGCTGTTTTTT	CASSPVILTGELFF
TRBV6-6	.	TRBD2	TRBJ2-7	TGTGCCAGCAAGGCGGGGGGTTCCTACGAGCAGTACTTC	CASKAGGSYEQYF
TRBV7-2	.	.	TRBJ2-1	TGTGCCAGCAGCTTACGGGGTGCCGGGGACTACAATGAGCAGTTCTTC	CASSLRGAGDYNEQFF
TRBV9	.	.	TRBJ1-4	TGTGCCAGCAGCGTAGCCACAGGGCCTACAGCTCTGTTTTTT	CASSVATGPTALFF
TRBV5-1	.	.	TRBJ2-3	TGCGCCAGCAGCCAGGGGACGACAGATACGCAGTATTTT	CASSQGTTDTQYF
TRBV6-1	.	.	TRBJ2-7	TGTGCCAGCAGTGGTAGGCTAGCCTACGAGCAGTACTTC	CASSGRLAYEQYF
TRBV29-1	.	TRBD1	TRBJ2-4	TGCAGCGTCATCGGACAGGGAGGCTCCAACATTCAGTACTTC	CSVIGQGGSNIQYF
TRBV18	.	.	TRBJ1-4	TGTGCCAGCTCACCTTACGGGGGCTTTAATGAAAAACTGTTTTTT	CASSPYGGFNEKLFF
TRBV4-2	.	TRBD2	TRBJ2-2	TGTGCCAGCAGCCAGGCGGGAGGCGGCACCGGGGAGCTGTTTTTT	CASSQAGGGTGELFF
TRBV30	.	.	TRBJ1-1	TGTGCCTGGAGGGGGGACTCGAACACTGAAGCTTTCTTT	CAWRGDSNTEAFF
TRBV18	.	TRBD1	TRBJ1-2	TGTGCCAGCTCACCAGCCCAGGGGGACTATGGCTACACCTTC	CASSPAQGDYGYTF
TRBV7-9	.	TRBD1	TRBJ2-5	TGTGCCAGCAGCTACCCCGACAGGGGGAAGACCCAGTACTTC	CASSYPDRGKTQYF
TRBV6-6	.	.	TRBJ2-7	TGTGCCAGCAGATTCGGGACGGACGGTAGTTGGCCGTACTTC	CASRFGTDGSWPYF
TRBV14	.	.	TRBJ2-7	TGTGCCAGCAGCCAAGTTGGGGAGCCCTACGAGCAGTACTTC	CASSQVGEPYEQYF
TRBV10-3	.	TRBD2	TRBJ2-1	TGTGCCATCAGTGAGATGACGGGAGGGCCTCGTAATGAGCAGTTCTTC	CAISEMTGGPRNEQFF
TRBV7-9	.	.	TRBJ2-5	TGTGCCAGCAGCTTAGTGGACATAGGGGGGACCCAGTACTTC	CASSLVDIGGTQYF
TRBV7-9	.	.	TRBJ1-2	TGTGCCAGCACCCTGGGGGCCGATGACACCTTC	CASTLGADDTF